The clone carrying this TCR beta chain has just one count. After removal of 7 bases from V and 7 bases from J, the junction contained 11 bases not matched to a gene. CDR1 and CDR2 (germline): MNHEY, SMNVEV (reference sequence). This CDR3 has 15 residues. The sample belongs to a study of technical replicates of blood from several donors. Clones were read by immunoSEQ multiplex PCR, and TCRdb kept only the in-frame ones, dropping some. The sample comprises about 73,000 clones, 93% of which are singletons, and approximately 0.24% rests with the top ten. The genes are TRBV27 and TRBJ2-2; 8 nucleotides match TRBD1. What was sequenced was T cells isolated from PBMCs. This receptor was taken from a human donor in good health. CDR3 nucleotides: TGTGCCAGCATGCACGGGACAGGTTACGTCGGGGAGCTGTTTTTT. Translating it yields CASMHGTGYVGELFF.